Listed below are T cell receptor beta chains from one sample, sequenced in a study of T cells in Graves' hyperthyroidism and ophthalmopathy. TCRdb passed the multiplex PCR reads through MiXCR, listing each CDR3 protein once. The sample holds over 650,000 distinct CDR3 sequences, about a sixth seen once. The sequencing sample was made of blood. These receptors were collected from a man aged 18 to 29 with Graves' hyperthyroidism. CDR3s include the opening cysteine and the closing phenylalanine or tryptophan. The D gene is left open where the match is weak. Size values are once, few and many counts, or a class for expanded clones, and some rows have none.

CDR3 DNA: TGTGCCAGCAGCTGGGGGGACAGAACACCTAACGAGCAGTACTTC; CDR3 protein: CASSWGDRTPNEQYF; D gene: NA; V gene: TRBV13; J gene: TRBJ2-7; clone size: few
CDR3 DNA: TGTGCCAGCAGCGTGTCGTGGGATAATGAAAAACTGTTTTTT; CDR3 protein: CASSVSWDNEKLFF; D gene: NA; V gene: TRBV9; J gene: TRBJ1-4; clone size: NA
CDR3 DNA: TGTGCCAGCAGTTTTCCTTCGACTAGCGGGAGAAATCAGTACGAGCAGTACTTC; CDR3 protein: CASSFPSTSGRNQYEQYF; D gene: TRBD2; V gene: TRBV28; J gene: TRBJ2-7; clone size: few
CDR3 DNA: TGTGCCAGCAGTGACGGCACTTCGGGCTATCAGCCCCAGCATTTT; CDR3 protein: CASSDGTSGYQPQHF; D gene: NA; V gene: TRBV2; J gene: TRBJ1-5; clone size: many
CDR3 DNA: TGCGCCAGCAGCCGGGGGGGGCCCGAGCAGTACTTC; CDR3 protein: CASSRGGPEQYF; D gene: TRBD2; V gene: TRBV5-1; J gene: TRBJ2-7; clone size: many
CDR3 DNA: TGCAGTGCTACCCTTGGAGGAGCGGGCAATCAGCCCCAGCATTTT; CDR3 protein: CSATLGGAGNQPQHF; D gene: NA; V gene: TRBV20-1; J gene: TRBJ1-5; clone size: few
CDR3 DNA: TGTGCCAGCAGCGATTGGGACAGGGGGCCGCCCCAGCATTTT; CDR3 protein: CASSDWDRGPPQHF; D gene: TRBD1; V gene: TRBV7-2; J gene: TRBJ1-5; clone size: few
CDR3 DNA: TGTGCCAGCAGCTCTAGGGGTAACACCGGGGAGCTGTTTTTT; CDR3 protein: CASSSRGNTGELFF; D gene: NA; V gene: TRBV11-2; J gene: TRBJ2-2; clone size: few
CDR3 DNA: TGTGCCAGCAGTACTCCCCTCGAAGGGGGAGGGCGGAATCAGCCCCAGCATTTT; CDR3 protein: CASSTPLEGGGRNQPQHF; D gene: NA; V gene: TRBV6-1; J gene: TRBJ1-5; clone size: NA
CDR3 DNA: TGTGCCAGCAAACGAGGGACAGCACAGTACTATGGCTACACCTTC; CDR3 protein: CASKRGTAQYYGYTF; D gene: TRBD1; V gene: TRBV6-1; J gene: TRBJ1-2; clone size: few
CDR3 DNA: TGTGCCACCAGTGGGACAGGGAACTACGAGCAGTACTTC; CDR3 protein: CATSGTGNYEQYF; D gene: TRBD1; V gene: TRBV24-1; J gene: TRBJ2-7; clone size: many
CDR3 DNA: TGCAGCGTTCGTGGGACCCGGGGCACTGAAGCTTTCTTT; CDR3 protein: CSVRGTRGTEAFF; D gene: NA; V gene: TRBV29-1; J gene: TRBJ1-1; clone size: few
CDR3 DNA: TGTGCCAGCACTCACGGGCAGGAGGGGCATGAGCAGTTCTTC; CDR3 protein: CASTHGQEGHEQFF; D gene: NA; V gene: TRBV6-2/TRBV6-3; J gene: TRBJ2-1; clone size: many
CDR3 DNA: TGTGCCAGCAGTTTAACTGGCGGGAGAGGAGATACGCAGTATTTT; CDR3 protein: CASSLTGGRGDTQYF; D gene: TRBD2; V gene: TRBV28; J gene: TRBJ2-3; clone size: many
CDR3 DNA: TGTGCCAGCAGCCTAAGACCGGGGGCCTACAATGAGCAGTTCTTC; CDR3 protein: CASSLRPGAYNEQFF; D gene: NA; V gene: TRBV7-3; J gene: TRBJ2-1; clone size: few
CDR3 DNA: TGTGCCAGCAGCTCCGGGCAGACTCCTAAAGCTTTCTTT; CDR3 protein: CASSSGQTPKAFF; D gene: NA; V gene: TRBV7-2; J gene: TRBJ1-1; clone size: many
CDR3 DNA: TGCAGTGCTAGAGCCGCCGGGACAGTCACCGGGGAGCTGTTTTTT; CDR3 protein: CSARAAGTVTGELFF; D gene: TRBD1; V gene: TRBV20-1; J gene: TRBJ2-2; clone size: few
CDR3 DNA: TGTGCCAGCAGCTGGGCGGCTCTCGAGCAGTACTTC; CDR3 protein: CASSWAALEQYF; D gene: NA; V gene: TRBV28; J gene: TRBJ2-7; clone size: many
CDR3 DNA: TGTGCCATCAGGCCTCGGATCCTAGCGGGAGGGCCCTCTAGCACAGATACGCAGTATTTT; CDR3 protein: CAIRPRILAGGPSSTDTQYF; D gene: TRBD2; V gene: TRBV10-3; J gene: TRBJ2-3; clone size: few
CDR3 DNA: TGTGCCAGCAGTTCCGGGACTAGGGGGGGGTACGAGCAGTACTTC; CDR3 protein: CASSSGTRGGYEQYF; D gene: TRBD2; V gene: TRBV12-3/TRBV12-4; J gene: TRBJ2-7; clone size: NA
CDR3 DNA: TGTGCCAGCAGCTCGGGAGGGCCCCGGATTGAGCAGTTCTTC; CDR3 protein: CASSSGGPRIEQFF; D gene: TRBD2; V gene: TRBV7-9; J gene: TRBJ2-1; clone size: few
CDR3 DNA: TGTGCCAGCAGTTACTCCGGCGGACTACCTACGGACAATGAGCAGTTCTTC; CDR3 protein: CASSYSGGLPTDNEQFF; D gene: NA; V gene: TRBV6-5; J gene: TRBJ2-1; clone size: NA
CDR3 DNA: TGTGCCAGCAGTACCGCGGGGGGGCAGTTCTTC; CDR3 protein: CASSTAGGQFF; D gene: TRBD2; V gene: TRBV27; J gene: TRBJ2-1; clone size: NA
CDR3 DNA: TGTGCCATCAGTTTCACAGCCCTAGATCAGCCCCAGCATTTT; CDR3 protein: CAISFTALDQPQHF; D gene: NA; V gene: TRBV10-3; J gene: TRBJ1-5; clone size: many
CDR3 DNA: TGTGCCAGCAGTGATGTGGGGGGGCCAGATACGCAGTATTTT; CDR3 protein: CASSDVGGPDTQYF; D gene: NA; V gene: TRBV2; J gene: TRBJ2-3; clone size: NA
CDR3 DNA: TGTGCCAGCAGTGAATCTGGCAGGGGGCTTGAGACCCAGTACTTC; CDR3 protein: CASSESGRGLETQYF; D gene: TRBD1; V gene: TRBV28; J gene: TRBJ2-5; clone size: few
CDR3 DNA: TGTGCCAGCGAGAGGAACACTGAAGCTTTCTTT; CDR3 protein: CASERNTEAFF; D gene: NA; V gene: TRBV28; J gene: TRBJ1-1; clone size: many
CDR3 DNA: TGTGCCAGCAGTGAAGCGAGAGGGCGCTCCTACGAGCAGTACTTC; CDR3 protein: CASSEARGRSYEQYF; D gene: NA; V gene: TRBV2; J gene: TRBJ2-7; clone size: many
CDR3 DNA: TGTGCCATCAGTGGCACTTTCGGGACCGGGGAGCTGTTTTTT; CDR3 protein: CAISGTFGTGELFF; D gene: NA; V gene: TRBV10-3; J gene: TRBJ2-2; clone size: NA
CDR3 DNA: TGTGCCAGCAGCCCCGGGACTAGCGGAATCACAGATACGCAGTATTTT; CDR3 protein: CASSPGTSGITDTQYF; D gene: TRBD2; V gene: TRBV7-3; J gene: TRBJ2-3; clone size: NA
CDR3 DNA: TGTGCCAGTAGTGACCGGGACAGGGCAGTCGAGCAGTACTTC; CDR3 protein: CASSDRDRAVEQYF; D gene: TRBD1; V gene: TRBV19; J gene: TRBJ2-7; clone size: NA
CDR3 DNA: TGCAGTGCTATTACAGGGGGCCGTGAAAAACTGTTTTTT; CDR3 protein: CSAITGGREKLFF; D gene: TRBD1; V gene: TRBV20-1; J gene: TRBJ1-4; clone size: NA
CDR3 DNA: TGTGCCAGCAGTTACTATTCTACTAGCGGGAGGCCCCACGAGCAGTACTTC; CDR3 protein: CASSYYSTSGRPHEQYF; D gene: TRBD2; V gene: TRBV6-2/TRBV6-3; J gene: TRBJ2-7; clone size: many
CDR3 DNA: TGTGCCAGCAGTTTAAGACCGGCGACTAATGAAAAACTGTTTTTT; CDR3 protein: CASSLRPATNEKLFF; D gene: NA; V gene: TRBV27; J gene: TRBJ1-4; clone size: many
CDR3 DNA: TGTGCCAGCAGCTTTCCAGGGGCCACCGGGGAGCTGTTTTTT; CDR3 protein: CASSFPGATGELFF; D gene: NA; V gene: TRBV7-2; J gene: TRBJ2-2; clone size: NA
CDR3 DNA: TGTGCCAGCAGCTTGGTACTAGCGGGACCCTACGAGCAGTACTTC; CDR3 protein: CASSLVLAGPYEQYF; D gene: TRBD2; V gene: TRBV5-5; J gene: TRBJ2-7; clone size: NA
CDR3 DNA: TGTGCCAGCAGCTTGGGACTAGCGGAGAACTACGAGCAGTACTTC; CDR3 protein: CASSLGLAENYEQYF; D gene: TRBD2; V gene: TRBV5-5; J gene: TRBJ2-7; clone size: many
CDR3 DNA: TGCGCCAGCAGTGAGTCTTTAGCGGGAGGATCGCAGTACTTC; CDR3 protein: CASSESLAGGSQYF; D gene: TRBD2; V gene: TRBV10-1; J gene: TRBJ2-7; clone size: few
CDR3 DNA: TGTGCCAGCAGCTTACCAATGATAATAGCCAAAAACATTCAGTACTTC; CDR3 protein: CASSLPMIIAKNIQYF; D gene: NA; V gene: TRBV11-3; J gene: TRBJ2-4; clone size: many
CDR3 DNA: TGTGCCAGCAGTGCCCTTATAGCGAACCAAGAGACCCAGTACTTC; CDR3 protein: CASSALIANQETQYF; D gene: NA; V gene: TRBV6-1; J gene: TRBJ2-5; clone size: many
CDR3 DNA: TGTGCCGTTTCAACTCCGGGACAGAGCCACGAGCAGTACTTC; CDR3 protein: CAVSTPGQSHEQYF; D gene: TRBD1; V gene: TRBV6-1; J gene: TRBJ2-7; clone size: NA
CDR3 DNA: TGTGCCACCAGCAGAGATGAAGGTCAGCCCCAGCATTTT; CDR3 protein: CATSRDEGQPQHF; D gene: NA; V gene: TRBV15; J gene: TRBJ1-5; clone size: NA
CDR3 DNA: TGTGCCAGCAGCCAAGACCTGACAGGGACTGAAGCTTTCTTT; CDR3 protein: CASSQDLTGTEAFF; D gene: TRBD1; V gene: TRBV3-1; J gene: TRBJ1-1; clone size: many
CDR3 DNA: TGTGCCAGCAGCCCTCGGACAGGGCACACTGAAGCTTTCTTT; CDR3 protein: CASSPRTGHTEAFF; D gene: TRBD1; V gene: TRBV7-3; J gene: TRBJ1-1; clone size: few
CDR3 DNA: TGCGCCAGCACCGGAACAGGGGGCGCTTATGGCTACACCTTC; CDR3 protein: CASTGTGGAYGYTF; D gene: TRBD1; V gene: TRBV4-1; J gene: TRBJ1-2; clone size: few
CDR3 DNA: TGTGCCAGCAGAATTACGGACAGATTGAACACTGAAGCTTTCTTT; CDR3 protein: CASRITDRLNTEAFF; D gene: NA; V gene: TRBV2; J gene: TRBJ1-1; clone size: NA
CDR3 DNA: TGCAGCGTTTCCAGCGGGAGCTTAACAGATACGCAGTATTTT; CDR3 protein: CSVSSGSLTDTQYF; D gene: TRBD2; V gene: TRBV29-1; J gene: TRBJ2-3; clone size: few
CDR3 DNA: TGTGCCAGCAGTTTAGGGGACAGGGGGCTGAGGAACACTGAAGCTTTCTTT; CDR3 protein: CASSLGDRGLRNTEAFF; D gene: TRBD1; V gene: TRBV12-3/TRBV12-4; J gene: TRBJ1-1; clone size: NA
CDR3 DNA: TGTGCCAACAGCCCCAGGACAGGGGGGGTTAACACTGAAGCTTTCTTT; CDR3 protein: CANSPRTGGVNTEAFF; D gene: TRBD1; V gene: TRBV7-2; J gene: TRBJ1-1; clone size: many
CDR3 DNA: TGTGCCAGTAGTATGGCCCCGTCCTTTGGGGAGCAGTACTTC; CDR3 protein: CASSMAPSFGEQYF; D gene: NA; V gene: TRBV19; J gene: TRBJ2-7; clone size: NA
CDR3 DNA: TGCAGTGCTAGAGTAGCGGGCCTATCCTACGAGCAGTACTTC; CDR3 protein: CSARVAGLSYEQYF; D gene: TRBD2; V gene: TRBV20-1; J gene: TRBJ2-7; clone size: few
CDR3 DNA: TGTGCCAGCAGCCAAGATTACAGGGGTGGGGAAAAACTGTTTTTT; CDR3 protein: CASSQDYRGGEKLFF; D gene: TRBD1; V gene: TRBV4-2; J gene: TRBJ1-4; clone size: few
CDR3 DNA: TGCAGTGCCCCCCCGAAGTCCAGCTACGAGCAGTACTTC; CDR3 protein: CSAPPKSSYEQYF; D gene: NA; V gene: TRBV20-1; J gene: TRBJ2-7; clone size: NA
CDR3 DNA: TGTGCCAGCAGTTTTCACGACAGGAGCTACGAGCAGTACTTC; CDR3 protein: CASSFHDRSYEQYF; D gene: NA; V gene: TRBV28; J gene: TRBJ2-7; clone size: few